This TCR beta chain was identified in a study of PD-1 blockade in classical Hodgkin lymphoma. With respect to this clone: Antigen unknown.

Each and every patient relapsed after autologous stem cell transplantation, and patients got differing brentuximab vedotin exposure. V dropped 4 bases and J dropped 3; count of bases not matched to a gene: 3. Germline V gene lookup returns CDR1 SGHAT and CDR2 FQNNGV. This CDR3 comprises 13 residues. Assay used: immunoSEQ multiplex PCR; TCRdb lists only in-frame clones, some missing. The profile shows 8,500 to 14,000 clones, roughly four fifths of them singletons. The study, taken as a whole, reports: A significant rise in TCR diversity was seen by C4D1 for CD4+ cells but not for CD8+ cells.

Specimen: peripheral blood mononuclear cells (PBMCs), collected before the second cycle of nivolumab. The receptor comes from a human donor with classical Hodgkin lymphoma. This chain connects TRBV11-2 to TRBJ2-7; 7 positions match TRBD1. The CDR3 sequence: CASSSTGSYEQYF. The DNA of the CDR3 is TGTGCCAGCAGCTCGACAGGGAGCTACGAGCAGTACTTC.